The rows below give T cell receptor beta chains drawn from one sample of a study of CD8 T cells in ankylosing spondylitis. MiXCR, run by TCRdb on the 5' RACE reads, gives a single entry per CDR3 protein. The sample holds under 850,000 distinct CDR3 sequences, roughly 20% seen once. The specimen was blood, either unsorted or a sorted T cell fraction (not recorded which). These TCRs come from a male donor with ankylosing spondylitis. Each CDR3 is given with its conserved first and last residue. The D gene is left open where the match is weak. Clone size appears in some rows only: once, few, many, or a class for an expanded clone.

D gene	clone size	J gene	V gene	CDR3 DNA	CDR3 protein
TRBD1	-	TRBJ2-7	TRBV27	TGTGCCAGCAGCCGCCGACAGGGGGAAACGATCTACGAGCAGTACTTC	CASSRRQGETIYEQYF
-	few	TRBJ1-2	TRBV3-1	TGTGCCAGCAGCCAAGATCATCTCCTCAGGGGCGGCTACACCTTC	CASSQDHLLRGGYTF
-	-	TRBJ2-1	TRBV7-2	TGTGCCAGCAGCTCGGACATCTACAATGAGCAGTTCTTC	CASSSDIYNEQFF
TRBD1	few	TRBJ2-1	TRBV24-1	TGTGCCACCAGTGGCTATCGACAGGGACCTAATTCCTACAATGAGCAGTTCTTC	CATSGYRQGPNSYNEQFF
-	-	TRBJ2-1	TRBV20-1	TGCAGTGCTAGAGATCAAGGAGGCTCGAGCTCCTACAATGAGCAGTTCTTC	CSARDQGGSSSYNEQFF
TRBD1	many	TRBJ1-2	TRBV12-3/TRBV12-4	TGTGCCAGCAGCACCGGGACAGGGGCCGGGGGCTACACCTTC	CASSTGTGAGGYTF
-	few	TRBJ2-7	TRBV12-3/TRBV12-4	TGTGCCACCTCAGGGGGGGGGTCCTACGAGCAGTACTTC	CATSGGGSYEQYF
-	-	TRBJ2-7	TRBV14	TGTGCCAGCAGCCAAGTTTCCAGGGTAGGCGAGCAGTACTTC	CASSQVSRVGEQYF
TRBD2	many	TRBJ2-7	TRBV5-6	TGTGCCAGCAGCTTGAGGGAGGGCCTTGGTGAGCAGTACTTC	CASSLREGLGEQYF
-	few	TRBJ1-4	TRBV12-3/TRBV12-4	TGTGCCAGCAGTTTAACAAAAGCAACTAATGAAAAACTGTTTTTT	CASSLTKATNEKLFF
TRBD1	many	TRBJ2-3	TRBV5-1	TGCGCCAGCACCCTGGCTACAGGGGGACCAGATACGCAGTATTTT	CASTLATGGPDTQYF
-	-	TRBJ2-7	TRBV5-1	TGCGCCAGCATGTATGACGGTATCCCTTCCCACGAGCAGTACTTC	CASMYDGIPSHEQYF
-	once	TRBJ2-1	TRBV4-1	TGCGCCAGCAGCCAAGGTAACGGACCTACCTACAATGAGCAGTTCTTC	CASSQGNGPTYNEQFF
-	-	TRBJ1-6	TRBV20-1	TGCAGTGCTAGGACGAGGGGGGTACAGAATTCACCCCTCCACTTT	CSARTRGVQNSPLHF
TRBD2	-	TRBJ2-1	TRBV27	TGTGCCAGCAGTTTATGGCGGGAGCTCCCGAATGAGCAGTTCTTC	CASSLWRELPNEQFF
-	-	TRBJ2-7	TRBV3-1	TGTGCCAGCAGCCAGTCCGAGGGCCACGAGCAGTACTTC	CASSQSEGHEQYF
-	few	TRBJ2-7	TRBV13	TGTGCCAGCAGCCCCCCGGGCAGGGCGGACGAGCAGTACTTC	CASSPPGRADEQYF
-	few	TRBJ2-3	TRBV29-1	TGCAGCGTTGTGGGGCCTTGGGGCACAGATACGCAGTATTTT	CSVVGPWGTDTQYF
-	few	TRBJ1-1	TRBV10-3	TGTGCCATCTCCCGGACAAGTAACACTGAAGCTTTCTTT	CAISRTSNTEAFF
TRBD1	-	TRBJ2-1	TRBV28	TGTGCCAGCAAACCGGGACAGGGTGGGTCCTACAATGAGCAGTTCTTC	CASKPGQGGSYNEQFF
-	-	TRBJ2-1	TRBV9	TGTGCCAGCAGCGTCGAACTTTACAATGAGCAGTTCTTC	CASSVELYNEQFF
-	-	TRBJ2-3	TRBV7-2	TGTGCCAGCAGCTTAAGGCGGGTCACCACAGATACGCAGTATTTT	CASSLRRVTTDTQYF
TRBD1	many	TRBJ2-2	TRBV4-1	TGCGCCAGCAGCCAAGAATTCGGGACATCCAGGGGGACCGGGGAGCTGTTTTTT	CASSQEFGTSRGTGELFF
-	few	TRBJ2-5	TRBV5-5	TGTGCCAGCAGCCCCGCGCGAGGAGAGACCCAGTACTTC	CASSPARGETQYF
-	-	TRBJ1-2	TRBV20-1	TGCAGTGCTAGAGAGTTGGGGGCGGCAATCTATGGCTACACCTTC	CSARELGAAIYGYTF
-	few	TRBJ2-7	TRBV10-3	TGTGCCATCAGTGAGTCAAGCGGTACCTACGAGCAGTACTTC	CAISESSGTYEQYF
-	-	TRBJ1-4	TRBV25-1	TGTGCCAGCAGCGAACCGGGCCCCTTGGGAGAAAAACTGTTTTTT	CASSEPGPLGEKLFF
TRBD1	few	TRBJ2-1	TRBV18	TGTGCCAGCTCACCAGGTCAGTGGACAGGGGGCTACAATGAGCAGTTCTTC	CASSPGQWTGGYNEQFF
-	few	TRBJ1-1	TRBV5-1	TGCGCCAGCAGCTTCGAGAGCCCTTCCGGGACTGAAGCTTTCTTT	CASSFESPSGTEAFF
-	-	TRBJ1-1	TRBV4-3	TGCGCCAGCAGCCAAGGCAGCCAGGCGAACACTGAAGCTTTCTTT	CASSQGSQANTEAFF
-	few	TRBJ2-7	TRBV28	TGTGCCAGCAGCCCCGTAGGGGGGGGGCCGAGCTCCTACGAGCAGTACTTC	CASSPVGGGPSSYEQYF
-	-	TRBJ2-1	TRBV20-1	TGCAGTGCTAGTATCCCCGCCCGCAATGAGCAGTTCTTC	CSASIPARNEQFF
-	-	TRBJ1-2	TRBV25-1	TGTGCCAGCAGTGAAAAGGGTAACGGCTACACCTTC	CASSEKGNGYTF
-	-	TRBJ1-4	TRBV12-3/TRBV12-4	TGTGCCCGTCCTACTCCCCCCGCTACCGACAGGTCTAATGAAAAACTGTTTTTT	CARPTPPATDRSNEKLFF
-	-	TRBJ2-1	TRBV5-1	TGCGCCAGCAGCTTGTTAGGGGGGGAGTACAATGAGCAGTTCTTC	CASSLLGGEYNEQFF
-	-	TRBJ2-3	TRBV5-1	TGCGCCAGCAGCTCCAGGGTAGATGGGGATACGCAGTATTTT	CASSSRVDGDTQYF
-	few	TRBJ2-5	TRBV5-1	TGCGCCAGCAGCCCCGGGGTGGTGGAGACCCAGTACTTC	CASSPGVVETQYF
TRBD2	-	TRBJ2-3	TRBV11-1	TGTGCCACCCCACGGACTAGCGGATTGAAGGGGTACACAGATACGCAGTATTTT	CATPRTSGLKGYTDTQYF
TRBD1	few	TRBJ2-7	TRBV25-1	TGTGCCAGCAGTGATCTGGACAGGGTCTACGAGCAGTACTTC	CASSDLDRVYEQYF
-	-	TRBJ2-1	TRBV12-3/TRBV12-4	TGTGCCAGCAGTTGGGACGGCCAGGGGAATGAGCAGTTCTTC	CASSWDGQGNEQFF
-	-	TRBJ2-2	TRBV5-6	TGTGCCAGCAGCTTGGTCTTGGCAGGGGACACCGGGGAGCTGTTTTTT	CASSLVLAGDTGELFF
-	few	TRBJ2-2	TRBV7-2	TGTGCCAGCAGGAAAAGCGAGGGGAATGCTAACACCGGGGAGCTGTTTTTT	CASRKSEGNANTGELFF
TRBD2	-	TRBJ2-4	TRBV6-1	TGTGCCAGCAGTAGGACTAGCGGGACCCTAGCCAAAAACATTCAGTACTTC	CASSRTSGTLAKNIQYF
TRBD2	-	TRBJ2-3	TRBV20-1	TGCAGTGCTAATGGGCTAGCGGGGGGGCCGGTGAGCACAGATACGCAGTATTTT	CSANGLAGGPVSTDTQYF
-	few	TRBJ1-5	TRBV6-1	TGTGCCAGCAGTGAAGTTCCGGGGAGCAATCAGCCCCAGCATTTT	CASSEVPGSNQPQHF
TRBD1	few	TRBJ1-2	TRBV5-1	TGCGCCAGCAGCTCCCTGACAGGGGACAGCTATGGCTACACCTTC	CASSSLTGDSYGYTF
TRBD1	few	TRBJ2-2	TRBV6-1	TGTGCCAGCAGGAGATTACCGGGACAGTACACCGGGGAGCTGTTTTTT	CASRRLPGQYTGELFF
TRBD1	-	TRBJ2-3	TRBV5-1	TGCGCCAGCAGCTTGTTCCCGGGACAGGAGGGCACAGATACGCAGTATTTT	CASSLFPGQEGTDTQYF
-	few	TRBJ2-5	TRBV11-2	TGTGCCAGCAGCGTAACTGGGGGGGGGCGCGATGAGACCCAGTACTTC	CASSVTGGGRDETQYF
TRBD2	many	TRBJ2-7	TRBV11-2	TGTGCCAGCAGTCCGAGTGGGACTAGCGGGGTAAGGTCCTACGAGCAGTACTTC	CASSPSGTSGVRSYEQYF
-	-	TRBJ1-2	TRBV28	TGTGCCAGCAGCTTCACAGGGTCGGGGGGATATGGCTACACCTTC	CASSFTGSGGYGYTF
TRBD1	-	TRBJ2-6	TRBV19	TGTGCCAGTACCGGACAGGGAGGAGTGGGGGCCAACGTCCTGACTTTC	CASTGQGGVGANVLTF
TRBD1	many	TRBJ2-2	TRBV5-1	TGCGCCAGCAGCTTGCCCGGGACAGCGAACACCGGGGAGCTGTTTTTT	CASSLPGTANTGELFF
-	-	TRBJ2-1	TRBV5-1	TGCGCCAGCAGCTTGACTGGACAGAACAACTACAATGAGCAGTTCTTC	CASSLTGQNNYNEQFF
TRBD2	few	TRBJ2-7	TRBV6-5	TGTGCCAGCAGTTACTCACGACTAGCGGGGGGTCACGAGCAGTACTTC	CASSYSRLAGGHEQYF
-	-	TRBJ1-5	TRBV2	TGTGCCAGCCAGGGGAGGTTCAATCAGCCCCAGCATTTT	CASQGRFNQPQHF
-	few	TRBJ1-2	TRBV25-1	TGTGCCAGCAGTGAAGGACAGAAAGGCGGGTATGGCTACACCTTC	CASSEGQKGGYGYTF
TRBD2	few	TRBJ2-1	TRBV10-2	TGCGCCAGCAGTCAGCGGGAGACACACAATGAGCAGTTCTTC	CASSQRETHNEQFF
-	few	TRBJ2-1	TRBV9	TGTGCCAGCAGCGTAGTTCAGGATCCCCGGGGAGCTGAGCAGTTCTTC	CASSVVQDPRGAEQFF